Listed below are T cell receptor beta chains from one sample, sequenced in a study of graft-versus-host responses after intestinal transplantation. The repertoire was sequenced with immunoSEQ multiplex PCR; TCRdb's copy has only in-frame clones and lacks some. This table has 95,000 to 100,000 clones, about 84% appearing once. Sequenced here: PBMCs, sampled 255 days after intestinal transplant. The origin of the receptors is a human patient who received an intestinal transplant, so some T cells may come from the graft donor. The CDR3 runs from the conserved cysteine through the conserved F or W. Each record gives: J gene, V gene, D gene, CDR3 protein, CDR3 DNA. The D gene is left open where the match is weak.

j_gene: TRBJ2-7; v_gene: TRBV27; d_gene: -; CDR3aa: CASSSSSYEQYF; CDR3nt: TGTGCCAGCAGTTCCTCATCCTACGAGCAGTACTTC
j_gene: TRBJ2-5; v_gene: TRBV5-4; d_gene: TRBD2; CDR3aa: CASSSGGGGARETQYF; CDR3nt: TGTGCCAGCAGCTCGGGTGGCGGGGGGGCCAGAGAGACCCAGTACTTC
j_gene: TRBJ1-6; v_gene: TRBV6-4; d_gene: -; CDR3aa: CASSDGVSYNSPLHF; CDR3nt: TGTGCCAGCAGTGACGGGGTCTCCTATAATTCACCCCTCCACTTT
j_gene: TRBJ2-7; v_gene: TRBV27; d_gene: TRBD2; CDR3aa: CASSPGTSAYEQYF; CDR3nt: TGTGCCAGCAGTCCAGGGACTAGCGCCTACGAGCAGTACTTC
j_gene: TRBJ1-2; v_gene: TRBV5-6; d_gene: -; CDR3aa: CASSLGQVDYGYTF; CDR3nt: TGTGCCAGCAGCTTGGGGCAGGTCGACTATGGCTACACCTTC
j_gene: TRBJ1-1; v_gene: TRBV25-1; d_gene: TRBD1; CDR3aa: CASSGQGAGGLGAFF; CDR3nt: TGTGCCAGCAGTGGACAGGGGGCTGGCGGATTAGGAGCTTTCTTT
j_gene: TRBJ1-2; v_gene: TRBV10-3; d_gene: -; CDR3aa: CAISDPWGGEIPVRYGYTF; CDR3nt: TGTGCCATCAGTGACCCCTGGGGTGGGGAGATTCCGGTCAGGTATGGCTACACCTTC
j_gene: TRBJ2-7; v_gene: TRBV11-2; d_gene: -; CDR3aa: CASSYGVEQYF; CDR3nt: TGTGCCAGCAGCTATGGGGTCGAGCAGTACTTC
j_gene: TRBJ2-1; v_gene: TRBV19; d_gene: -; CDR3aa: CASRRDSYNEQFF; CDR3nt: TGTGCCAGTAGGAGAGACAGCTACAATGAGCAGTTCTTC
j_gene: TRBJ1-2; v_gene: TRBV6-6; d_gene: -; CDR3aa: CASSLGTASYGYTF; CDR3nt: TGTGCCAGCAGTTTAGGAACAGCTTCCTATGGCTACACCTTC
j_gene: TRBJ2-1; v_gene: TRBV7-2; d_gene: -; CDR3aa: CASSTDSNEQFF; CDR3nt: TGTGCCAGCAGCACGGACAGCAATGAGCAGTTCTTC